The entry below describes one T cell receptor (beta chain). Its antigen is unidentified. The data derive from a study of T cell responses to AZD1222 COVID-19 vaccine. Findings and limits, study-wide: Among those given AZD1222, only five or six were seropositive at baseline. Compared with day 0, the breadth and depth of the Spike-specific TCR repertoire rose significantly after two doses of AZD1222. Clonal diversity may have been underestimated, and the donors were mostly white British, with more females than males.

Method: immunoSEQ multiplex PCR; TCRdb's copy keeps in-frame clones and lacks some. The table lists approximately 180,000 clones, 75% to 90% of them singletons, with around 5.8% in the top ten. Germline lookup yields CDR1 SGHTA and CDR2 FQGNSA. The junction had 14 bases not matched to a gene; V was cut back by 6 bases and J by 8 bases. The CDR3 loop spans 15 amino acids. V usage is TRBV7-2 and J usage is TRBJ1-2, with 8 bases that match TRBD1. Sequencing used peripheral blood, obtained on day 0 of AZD1222 vaccination. The receptor comes from an adult in good health. The CDR3 DNA follows: TGTGCCAGCAGTTACAGGGGGGTTTCTTCTTGGGGCTACACCTTC. This translates into CASSYRGVSSWGYTF.